These 17 T cell receptor beta chains share one sample of origin, sequenced in a study of cytomegalovirus exposure and HLA in healthy donors. Primers: 60 Vbeta forward and 13 Jbeta reverse. This table comes from immunoSEQ multiplex PCR, and its TCRdb copy is limited to in-frame clones, with some not included. The sample gives roughly 100,000 clones, roughly 83% of which show up once; around 3% is in the top ten. The material sequenced was PBMCs. These receptors originate from a male donor in good health and CMV-seropositive.

V and J are TRBV5-4 and TRBJ1-1; 8 positions agree with TRBD1. This CDR3 comprises 14 residues. The junction had 6 bases not matched to a gene; V was cut back by 5 bases and J by 3 bases. Germline assignment: CDR1 SGHNT and CDR2 YYREEE (reference sequence). For the CDR3, the DNA is TGTGCCAGCAGGACCGGACAGGGACACACTGAAGCTTTCTTT. Its translation: CASRTGQGHTEAFF.

This clone was detected only a few times. The J gene is TRBJ1-2, the V gene TRBV9; 12 bases map to TRBD1. The CDR3 is made up of 15 amino acids. The ends lost 3 bases at V and 8 bases at J; junction bases unmatched: 8. Per germline, CDR1 SGDLS and CDR2 YYNGEE. The CDR3 here is CASSDPGQGANGYTF. The CDR3 coding sequence is TGTGCCAGCAGCGACCCGGGACAGGGGGCTAACGGCTACACCTTC.

V usage is TRBV6-1 and J usage is TRBJ1-2; D is undetermined. From germline, CDR1 is MNHNS and CDR2 SASEGT. There are 13 residues in the CDR3. V was shortened by 5 bases and J by 4 bases, with 11 bases between the two germline ends. CDR3 loop: CASSPTGPYGYTF. The CDR3 DNA follows: TGTGCCAGCAGTCCCACTGGGCCCTATGGCTACACCTTC.

The chain employs TRBV9 and TRBJ1-4; 8 bases fit TRBD1. This CDR3 spans 15 amino acids. V lost 4 bases to trimming and J lost 7 bases; unmatched junction nucleotides: 9. Germline V lookup: CDR1 SGDLS, CDR2 YYNGEE. In DNA form, the CDR3 reads TGTGCCAGCAGCACGTCCGGGACAGGTACTGAAAAACTGTTTTTT. It specifies CASSTSGTGTEKLFF.

In its sample, this clone was seen a few times. The chain combines TRBV4-3 with TRBJ1-1, with 9 bases aligning to TRBD1. The CDR3 consists of 13 residues. CDR1 LGHNA and CDR2 YSLEER come from the germline V gene. V lost 1 base to trimming and J lost 10 bases; unmatched junction nucleotides: 4. CDR3 DNA: TGCGCCAGCAGCCAAGGACAGGGGGAGGTAGCTTTCTTT. It yields the protein CASSQGQGEVAFF.

CDR3 bases: TGTGCCAGCAGCTTAGTACAGGGGGCTCGTTCACCCCTCCACTTT. Translated, it gives CASSLVQGARSPLHF. The gene calls are TRBV7-9 and TRBJ1-6, with 9 bases fitting TRBD1. V trimming: 1 base; J trimming: 9 bases; junction bases outside the gene matches: 4. The CDR3 consists of 15 residues. In germline, CDR1 is SEHNR, CDR2 FQNEAQ (reference sequence). The full variable domain, in which reference TRBV7-9 and TRBJ1-6 provide the parts outside the CDR3, is DTGVSQNPRHKITKRGQNVTFRCDPISEHNRLYWYRQTLGQGPEFLTYFQNEAQLEKSRLLSDRFSAERPKGSFSTLEIQRTEQGDSAMYLCASSLVQGARSPLHFGNGTRLTVT.

This clone was detected only a few times. This chain connects TRBV11-3 to TRBJ2-1, with TRBD2 matching over 12 bases. CDR1 is SGHNT and CDR2 is YENEEA in the germline V gene. The CDR3 covers 13 residues. Trimming took 5 bases from V and 10 from J; bases not matched to a gene: 3. The CDR3 reads CASSLGLAGEQFF. CDR3 DNA: TGTGCCAGCAGCCTAGGACTAGCGGGGGAGCAGTTCTTC.

This chain's CDR3 is CASSPRDRGEYTEAFF. In DNA, the CDR3 is TGTGCCAGCAGCCCCCGGGACAGGGGGGAATACACTGAAGCTTTCTTT. V is TRBV5-4 and J is TRBJ1-1; 11 positions match TRBD1. The CDR3 sequence is 16 residues long. With V trimmed by 4 bases and J by 3 bases, 8 bases remained unmatched. Germline loops: CDR1 SGHNT, CDR2 YYREEE (reference sequence).

The V call is TRBV6-5, the J call TRBJ1-1; 8 positions agree with TRBD1. CDR3 length equals 15 residues. The V gene end was trimmed by 4 bases and the J gene end by 4 bases; junction bases not matched to a gene: 8. Germline assignment: CDR1 MNHEY and CDR2 SVGAGI. The CDR3 nucleotides are TGTGCCAGCAGTTCCGACGACAGGGGAACCACTGAAGCTTTCTTT. Its protein is CASSSDDRGTTEAFF.

The chain recombines TRBV30 with TRBJ1-5; 7 bases map to TRBD1. The CDR3 length is 13 residues. Trimming removed 1 base from V and 5 bases from J; junction bases left unmatched: 2. Germline CDR1 reads GTSNPN; CDR2 reads SVGIG (reference sequence). The CDR3 protein is CAWSDRGHQPQHF. CDR3 DNA: TGTGCCTGGAGTGACAGGGGTCATCAGCCCCAGCATTTT.

The chain is built from TRBV2 and TRBJ2-2, with TRBD1 identical over 7 bases. The CDR3 spans 15 residues. The J segment lost 4 bases and the V segment lost 3 bases, leaving 5 bases of the junction unmatched. From germline, CDR1 is SNHLY and CDR2 FYNNEI. The CDR3 DNA follows: TGTGCCAGCAGTGAGGGGACAGTGACCACCGGGGAGCTGTTTTTT. Translation gives CASSEGTVTTGELFF.

The rearrangement joins TRBV29-1 to TRBJ1-5; D possibly corresponds to TRBD1 (6 bases). Germline assignment: CDR1 SQVTM and CDR2 ANQGSEA. This CDR3 has 17 amino acids. Trimming removed 0 bases from V and 3 bases from J, with 18 bases in between. The CDR3 nucleotides are TGCAGCGTTGAAGACGAAATAGGGGGTAGGGACAATCAGCCCCAGCATTTT. It specifies CSVEDEIGGRDNQPQHF. The full variable domain, its missing parts supplied by reference TRBV29-1 and TRBJ1-5, is SAVISQKPSRDICQRGTSLTIQCQVDSQVTMMFWYRQQPGQSLTLIATANQGSEATYESGFVIDKFPISRPNLTFSTLTVSNMSPEDSSIYLCSVEDEIGGRDNQPQHFGDGTRLSIL.

There are a few counts of this clone. The J gene is TRBJ1-2, the V gene TRBV2; 8 bases align to TRBD1. V dropped 2 bases and J dropped 6; count of bases not matched to a gene: 5. This CDR3 has 14 residues. Germline assignment: CDR1 SNHLY and CDR2 FYNNEI. The CDR3 reads CASSERDRTHGYTF. The CDR3 nucleotides are TGTGCCAGCAGTGAAAGGGACAGGACGCATGGCTACACCTTC. The variable domain in full, with the rest retrieved from reference TRBV2 and TRBJ1-2, is EPEVTQTPSHQVTQMGQEVILRCVPISNHLYFYWYRQILGQKVEFLVSFYNNEISEKSEIFDDQFSVERPDGSNFTLKIRSTKLEDSAMYFCASSERDRTHGYTFGSGTRLTVV.

This clone was found a few times. The chain links TRBV5-6 to TRBJ1-3; TRBD1 matches 7 bases. V trimming: 3 bases; J trimming: 4 bases; junction bases outside the gene matches: 13. This CDR3 is built from 17 residues. Germline V gives CDR1 SGHDT, CDR2 YYEEEE. CDR3 bases: TGTGCCAGCAGCTCGACAGGGCGGAGGGCTGAGGGAAACACCATATATTTT. Translating it yields CASSSTGRRAEGNTIYF.

The CDR3 DNA sequence: TGTGCCAGCAGTTGGGACAGGGGGAACACTGAAGCTTTCTTT. This gives the protein CASSWDRGNTEAFF. This chain links TRBV6-6 with TRBJ1-1; 10 positions agree with TRBD1. The CDR3 is 14 amino acids. Germline values: CDR1 MNHNY, CDR2 SVGAGI (reference sequence). J lost 1 base, V lost 4 bases, and 0 bases had no gene match.

J is TRBJ1-2 and V is TRBV4-1; D remains ambiguous. The germline V gene encodes CDR1 MGHRA and CDR2 YSYEKL. The CDR3 runs to 13 residues. Deletions cut 1 base from V and 4 bases from J, with 7 bases between. In DNA form, the CDR3 reads TGCGCCAGCAGCCAAGTACCTATCTATGGCTACACCTTC. This encodes CASSQVPIYGYTF.

This rearrangement joins TRBV5-4 to TRBJ2-5, with TRBD1 matching over 7 bases. The ends lost 2 bases at V and 5 bases at J; junction bases unmatched: 3. CDR1 is SGHNT and CDR2 is YYREEE in the germline V gene (reference sequence). The CDR3 length is 13 residues. The DNA for the CDR3 is TGTGCCAGCAGCTTTGACAGGGATGAGACCCAGTACTTC. Translating gives CASSFDRDETQYF.